This passage covers 21 T cell receptor beta chains from one sample sequenced in a study of beta chain features in type 1 diabetes. Investigators reverse transcribed all isolated RNA, so they sequenced expressed TCRB transcripts. Only in-frame clones appear in the TCRdb table, and some are missing; sequencing was by immunoSEQ multiplex PCR. This repertoire shows approximately 300,000 clones, approximately 10% found once; its top ten account for 0.015%. Sample: naive CD4+ T cells from blood. Every receptor here comes from a woman in her twenties or thirties in good health.

The table lists this clone with a few counts. J is TRBJ2-2 and V is TRBV11-3; D ambiguous. Trimming took off 5 bases at V and 4 bases at J, with 14 bases between the two ends. There are 15 residues in the CDR3. Germline values: CDR1 SGHNT, CDR2 YENEEA. The CDR3 spells CASSLAPDSTGELFF. CDR3 coding DNA: TGTGCCAGCAGCCTCGCCCCTGATAGCACCGGGGAGCTGTTTTTT.

The chain is built from TRBV11-1 and TRBJ1-2, with D possibly TRBD1 on 5 matching bases. V was pared by 1 base and J by 5 bases, with 11 bases between. Per the germline V gene, CDR1 is SGHAT and CDR2 is FQDESV (reference sequence). CDR3 length equals 14 residues. CDR3 nucleotide sequence: TGTGCCAGCAGCTTAGGACAGATCGAGTATGGCTACACCTTC. As protein: CASSLGQIEYGYTF.

This clone showed up just a few times. The CDR3 nucleotides read TGTGCCAGCAGCGTAGGGACTAGTAATGCCAACGTCCTGACTTTC. The encoded protein is CASSVGTSNANVLTF. V is TRBV9 and J is TRBJ2-6; 7 nucleotides line up with TRBD2. J gave up 7 bases and V 0 bases, and 4 bases lay outside the gene matches. The germline V gene encodes CDR1 SGDLS and CDR2 YYNGEE. The CDR3 extends over 15 amino acids.

V is TRBV28 and J is TRBJ2-3, with TRBD1 identical over 9 bases. Germline-derived CDR1 and CDR2 are MDHEN and SYDVKM. This CDR3 has 15 residues. V shed 7 bases, J shed 7 bases, and the junction held 12 bases outside the gene matches. The CDR3 nucleotides read TGTGCCAGCATCGATCCGGGACAGGGAGGCTATACGCAGTATTTT. Protein product: CASIDPGQGGYTQYF.

V gene TRBV29-1 combines with J gene TRBJ1-2; TRBD1 aligns across 9 bases. Germline V CDR1 and CDR2: SQVTM, ANQGSEA. J gave up 4 bases and V 0 bases, and 6 bases lay outside the gene matches. The CDR3 spans 15 residues. This chain's CDR3 is CSVEDLKTGGYGYTF. In DNA, the CDR3 is TGCAGCGTTGAAGACCTAAAGACAGGGGGCTATGGCTACACCTTC.

The chain links TRBV11-2 to TRBJ2-1; 7 nucleotides agree with TRBD1. J gave up 0 bases and V 4 bases, and 6 bases lay outside the gene matches. CDR1 is SGHAT and CDR2 is FQNNGV in the germline V gene. The CDR3 loop spans 16 amino acids. The CDR3 is CASSSRQGNSYNEQFF. The CDR3, as DNA: TGTGCCAGCAGCTCCCGACAGGGCAACTCCTACAATGAGCAGTTCTTC.

This clone was observed a handful of times. For the CDR3, the DNA is TGTGCCAGCAGCTTAGATCCACAGGGGGCGAACATTCAGTACTTC. Amino acids: CASSLDPQGANIQYF. The V gene is TRBV7-9, the J gene TRBJ2-4, with 9 bases matching TRBD1. The CDR3 is 15 amino acids. The J segment lost 7 bases and the V segment lost 1 base, leaving 5 bases of the junction unmatched. Germline assignment: CDR1 SEHNR and CDR2 FQNEAQ (reference sequence). Filled out from reference TRBV7-9 and TRBJ2-4, the complete variable domain reads DTGVSQNPRHKITKRGQNVTFRCDPISEHNRLYWYRQTLGQGPEFLTYFQNEAQLEKSRLLSDRFSAERPKGSFSTLEIQRTEQGDSAMYLCASSLDPQGANIQYFGAGTRLSVL.

The DNA of the CDR3 is TGTGCCAGCAGCGCGGACACAGGGCTGGAGACCCAGTACTTC. Translated: CASSADTGLETQYF. The chain uses TRBV9 and TRBJ2-5, with D maybe TRBD1 (6 bases). V lost 3 bases and J lost 5, with 14 bases in between. The germline CDR1 and CDR2 sequences are SGDLS and YYNGEE. The CDR3 sequence is 14 residues long.

The chain recombines TRBV11-2 with TRBJ1-4; 8 positions match TRBD1. With 2 bases clipped from V and 8 bases from J, the junction kept 16 bases outside the gene matches. Germline-derived CDR1 and CDR2 are SGHAT and FQNNGV. The CDR3 sequence is 18 residues long. The CDR3 loop reads CASSLLRDRPFFGEKLFF. The CDR3 nucleotides are TGTGCCAGCAGCTTACTCAGGGACAGGCCCTTCTTTGGGGAAAAACTGTTTTTT.

In this sample, this clone turned up a few times. This sequence joins TRBV5-4 and TRBJ2-7, with D unclear. From germline, CDR1 is SGHNT and CDR2 YYREEE (reference sequence). The CDR3 is 15 residues long. V was cut by 0 bases and J by 5 bases, with 15 bases left in between. CDR3 loop: CASSLVGTPYHEQYF. CDR3 in DNA: TGTGCCAGCAGCTTGGTCGGTACGCCTTACCACGAGCAGTACTTC.

The chain is built from TRBV18 and TRBJ1-5; 11 nucleotides line up with TRBD1. From germline, CDR1 is KGHSH and CDR2 LQKENI. The trim removed 1 base at V and 6 bases at J, leaving 2 bases unmatched. CDR3 size: 15 residues. CDR3 sequence: CASSPQDRGLQPQHF. For the CDR3, the DNA is TGTGCCAGCTCACCACAGGACAGGGGGCTTCAGCCCCAGCATTTT.

The V call is TRBV7-9, the J call TRBJ2-1; D perhaps matches TRBD2 (6 bases). Germline V CDR1 and CDR2: SEHNR, FQNEAQ (reference sequence). The ends were cut back, 4 bases at V and 5 bases at J, with 18 bases in the middle. There are 16 residues in the CDR3. The CDR3 protein is CASSSQERVSNNEQFF. The CDR3 DNA reads TGTGCCAGCAGCTCTCAGGAGCGGGTGTCTAACAATGAGCAGTTCTTC.

This clone was observed a handful of times. V gene TRBV5-6 combines with J gene TRBJ2-5; D unclear. Germline V gene lookup returns CDR1 SGHDT and CDR2 YYEEEE. There are 16 residues in the CDR3. V shed 1 base and J shed 0 bases, with 13 bases lying between them. The DNA for the CDR3 is TGTGCCAGCAGCTTGTGGTCAGGAACGTACCAAGAGACCCAGTACTTC. Its protein is CASSLWSGTYQETQYF.

This clone has just a few counts. V usage is TRBV5-1 and J usage is TRBJ2-7, with D maybe TRBD1 (5 bases). V shed 2 bases and J shed 3 bases, with 12 bases lying between them. The V gene's germline CDR1 is SGHRS and CDR2 YFSETQ. The length of the CDR3 is 14 residues. The CDR3 region has the DNA TGCGCCAGCAGCTTACTGTCAGGGCTCTACGAGCAGTACTTC. It translates to CASSLLSGLYEQYF.

This clone was detected a few times. The sample holds other DNA sequences that translate to the same CDR3. The gene calls are TRBV18 and TRBJ2-7; 7 nucleotides match TRBD1. The germline CDR1 and CDR2 sequences are KGHSH and LQKENI. This CDR3 is built from 12 residues. V shed 3 bases and J 6 bases; nucleotides not matched to a gene: 2. Here the CDR3 DNA reads TGTGCCAGCTCACCCGACAGGGTCGAGCAGTACTTC. This sequence encodes CASSPDRVEQYF.

This clone turned up a few times. CDR3 sequence: CAISESNSGGETQYF. The CDR3 DNA sequence: TGTGCCATCAGTGAGTCGAATTCAGGGGGAGAGACCCAGTACTTC. The chain joins TRBV10-3 to TRBJ2-5, with 7 bases identical to TRBD1. V lost 0 bases to trimming and J lost 4 bases; unmatched junction nucleotides: 5. Germline CDR1 is ENHRY and CDR2 is SYGVKD. The CDR3 contains 15 residues.

This clone was found a few times. The V call is TRBV28, the J call TRBJ2-3, with 7 bases matching TRBD1. The trim removed 5 bases at V and 9 bases at J, leaving 14 bases unmatched. The length of the CDR3 is 15 residues. Germline-derived CDR1 and CDR2 are MDHEN and SYDVKM. The CDR3 DNA is TGTGCCAGCAGTCCCCGACAGGGTCTCGGAGCAACGCAGTATTTT. Its translation is CASSPRQGLGATQYF.

This chain joins TRBV19 and TRBJ2-7; 11 bases agree with TRBD2. Germline assignment: CDR1 LNHDA and CDR2 SQIVND (reference sequence). The CDR3 loop spans 14 amino acids. J gave up 3 bases and V 6 bases, and 4 bases lay outside the gene matches. In DNA form, the CDR3 reads TGTGCCAGTAGGGGACTAGCGGAGCTCTACGAGCAGTACTTC. As protein: CASRGLAELYEQYF.

The V and J genes are TRBV2 and TRBJ2-5; perhaps TRBD1 as D (5 bases). From germline, CDR1 is SNHLY and CDR2 FYNNEI. The V gene lost 6 bases and the J gene lost 5 bases, with 19 bases spanning the gap. The CDR3 is 15 residues long. The CDR3 nucleotides are TGTGCCAGCAGAACCCAAGGGGCTTCGTCCGAGACCCAGTACTTC. As protein: CASRTQGASSETQYF.

The chain links TRBV5-1 to TRBJ2-7; 7 bases fit TRBD1. The CDR3 extends over 14 amino acids. Germline CDR1 and CDR2: SGHRS and YFSETQ. The V gene end was trimmed by 0 bases and the J gene end by 6 bases; junction bases not matched to a gene: 6. The chain's CDR3 is CASSLGTGVGEQYF. For the CDR3, the DNA is TGCGCCAGCAGCTTGGGAACAGGGGTGGGCGAGCAGTACTTC.

This clone occurred a few times. V and J are TRBV6-5 and TRBJ2-1, with D tentatively TRBD2 (6 bases). The germline CDR1 and CDR2 sequences are MNHEY and SVGAGI. V was pared by 10 bases and J by 6 bases, with 19 bases between. The length of the CDR3 is 14 residues. CDR3 amino acids: CATNNGLSVNEQFF. The CDR3 nucleotides read TGTGCCACCAACAATGGACTATCAGTCAATGAGCAGTTCTTC.